A single sample gave rise to the 13 T cell receptor beta chains below, sequenced in a study of cytomegalovirus exposure and HLA in healthy donors. Vbeta (60) and Jbeta (13) primers were used in the PCR. Data came from immunoSEQ multiplex PCR; TCRdb stores just in-frame clones and leaves some out. This sample has about 160,000 clones, with approximately 80% found just once. Sequencing input: PBMCs. These receptors were collected from a man aged 18 to 29 in good health and CMV-seropositive.

This rearrangement joins TRBV10-3 to TRBJ1-5, with a weak D call TRBD1 (5 bases). Germline-derived CDR1 and CDR2 are ENHRY and SYGVKD. The CDR3 is 13 residues long. The CDR3 reads CATKGAEHQPQHF. CDR3 nucleotides: TGTGCGACCAAAGGGGCCGAACATCAGCCCCAGCATTTT.

The chain couples TRBV27 to TRBJ2-7; TRBD2 matches 12 bases. The CDR3 is 17 amino acids. V dropped 3 bases and J dropped 5; count of bases not matched to a gene: 11. Germline V gene lookup returns CDR1 MNHEY and CDR2 SMNVEV (reference sequence). DNA for the CDR3: TGTGCCAGCAGTTTTATCAGACTAGCGGGAGACCAAGACGAGCAGTACTTC. It encodes CASSFIRLAGDQDEQYF.

This rearrangement joins TRBV9 to TRBJ2-5; 7 bases fit TRBD2. The CDR3 spans 15 residues. V lost 2 bases and J lost 6; bases outside the gene matches: 10. CDR1 is SGDLS and CDR2 is YYNGEE in the germline V gene. The CDR3 DNA is TGTGCCAGCAGCGTGTTGGGGGGGGGACGAAAGACCCAGTACTTC. It translates to CASSVLGGGRKTQYF.

The V gene is TRBV6-5, the J gene TRBJ2-5; TRBD1 matches 8 bases. The CDR3 spans 14 residues. The V gene's germline CDR1 is MNHEY and CDR2 SVGAGI. Unmatched junction bases numbered 12, after V lost 6 bases and J lost 9 bases. DNA for the CDR3: TGTGCCAGCAGACCCGGACAGGGAGCATGGGCCCAGTACTTC. Translation: CASRPGQGAWAQYF.

V and J are TRBV30 and TRBJ2-7, with D possibly TRBD2 on 6 matching bases. In germline, CDR1 is GTSNPN, CDR2 SVGIG (reference sequence). V shed 3 bases and J shed 6 bases, with 18 bases lying between them. CDR3 size: 14 residues. The CDR3 nucleotides read TGTGCCTGGAGGGCTAGCGTGGTTTCCGGCGAGCAGTACTTC. Amino acid sequence: CAWRASVVSGEQYF. The full variable domain, its missing parts supplied by reference TRBV30 and TRBJ2-7, is SQTIHQWPATLVQPVGSPLSLECTVEGTSNPNLYWYRQAAGRGLQLLFYSVGIGQISSEVPQNLSASRPQDRQFILSSKKLLLSDSGFYLCAWRASVVSGEQYFGPGTRLTVT.

This chain uses TRBV9 with TRBJ2-1; TRBD1 agrees at 8 bases. Trimming cost V 4 bases and J 2 bases; bases outside gene matches: 5. Germline CDR1 is SGDLS and CDR2 is YYNGEE. The length of the CDR3 is 15 residues. The CDR3 DNA reads as TGTGCCAGCAGCCGGGGACAGGCGACCTACAATGAGCAGTTCTTC. Its protein product is CASSRGQATYNEQFF. Together with reference TRBV9 and TRBJ2-1, the CDR3 gives the full variable domain: DSGVTQTPKHLITATGQRVTLRCSPRSGDLSVYWYQQSLDQGLQFLIQYYNGEERAKGNILERFSAQQFPDLHSELNLSSLELGDSALYFCASSRGQATYNEQFFGPGTRLTVL.

CDR3 sequence reads: CASSVWGEEETQYF. In DNA, the CDR3 is TGTGCCAGCAGCGTCTGGGGCGAGGAGGAGACCCAGTACTTC. The chain couples TRBV7-7 to TRBJ2-5; tentative D call: TRBD1 (5 bases). This CDR3 is built from 14 residues. Germline loops: CDR1 SSHAT, CDR2 FNYEAQ (reference sequence). The V end was cut by 5 bases, the J end by 5 bases, with 15 bases between.

This rearrangement joins TRBV6-4 to TRBJ2-1; TRBD2 is a possible D gene (5 bases). V was cut by 3 bases and J by 0 bases, with 9 bases left in between. Germline V gives CDR1 MRHNA, CDR2 SNTAGT. This CDR3 is 15 amino acids long. This CDR3 reads CASSDLGSSYNEQFF. The DNA for the CDR3 is TGTGCCAGCAGTGATCTAGGGAGCTCCTACAATGAGCAGTTCTTC.

The chain employs TRBV4-1 and TRBJ2-3; maybe TRBD1 (5 bases). V lost 0 bases, J lost 5 bases, and 12 bases lay in between. This CDR3 is built from 15 residues. Germline values: CDR1 MGHRA, CDR2 YSYEKL. The CDR3 loop is CASSQDPPRGDTQYF. CDR3 coding DNA: TGCGCCAGCAGCCAAGATCCCCCTAGGGGAGATACGCAGTATTTT.

The V call is TRBV14, the J call TRBJ2-5; possible D gene TRBD1, 6 bases. Germline CDR1 SGHDN, CDR2 FVKESK. The CDR3 runs 20 residues. Trimming took 0 bases from V and 6 from J, leaving 29 bases between them. CDR3 region: CASSQDPVRDTGSMMQTQYF. CDR3 sequence (DNA): TGTGCCAGCAGCCAAGATCCCGTCCGGGACACAGGGAGTATGATGCAGACCCAGTACTTC.

The V call is TRBV11-2, the J call TRBJ1-4; D gene ambiguous. Germline V lookup: CDR1 SGHAT, CDR2 FQNNGV. This CDR3 is built from 16 residues. Trimming shortened V by 5 bases and J by 5 bases, and 18 bases separated the two germline ends. The CDR3 loop reads CASSDSLTSANEKLFF. CDR3 in DNA: TGTGCCAGCAGCGATTCCCTAACAAGCGCAAATGAAAAACTGTTTTTT.

The chain uses TRBV6-6 and TRBJ1-4, with 9 bases matching TRBD1. This CDR3 has 16 residues. CDR1 is MNHNY, CDR2 SVGAGI, per germline (reference sequence). The junction had 6 bases not matched to a gene; V was cut back by 4 bases and J by 3 bases. CDR3 in amino acids: CASSSGTGFPNEKLFF. CDR3 nucleotide sequence: TGTGCCAGCAGTTCCGGGACAGGGTTCCCTAATGAAAAACTGTTTTTT.

The chain recombines TRBV6-1 with TRBJ1-1; 7 bases match TRBD1. Trimming took 4 bases from V and 7 from J; bases not matched to a gene: 12. Per the germline V gene, CDR1 is MNHNS and CDR2 is SASEGT. This CDR3 comprises 15 residues. CDR3 DNA: TGTGCCAGCAGTGGAGCCGGGACAGCCGGATATGAAGCTTTCTTT. This sequence encodes CASSGAGTAGYEAFF.